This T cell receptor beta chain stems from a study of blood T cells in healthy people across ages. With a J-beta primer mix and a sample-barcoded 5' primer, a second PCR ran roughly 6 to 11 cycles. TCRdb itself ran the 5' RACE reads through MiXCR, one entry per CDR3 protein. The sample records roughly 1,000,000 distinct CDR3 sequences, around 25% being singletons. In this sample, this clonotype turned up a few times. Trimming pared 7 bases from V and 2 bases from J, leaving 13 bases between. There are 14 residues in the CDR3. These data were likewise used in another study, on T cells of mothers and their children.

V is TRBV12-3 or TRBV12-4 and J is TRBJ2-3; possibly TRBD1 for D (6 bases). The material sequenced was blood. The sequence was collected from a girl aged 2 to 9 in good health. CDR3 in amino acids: CASTPGHNTDTQYF. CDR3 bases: TGTGCCAGCACACCGGGACACAACACAGATACGCAGTATTTT.